A selection of T cell receptor beta chains follows, all from one sample in a study of T cells in tumors and immune-related adverse events. Some clones are missing from TCRdb's copy, which holds only in-frame ones; the method was immunoSEQ multiplex PCR. This sample has some 2,300 clones, with 83% found just once. The material was tumor tissue, obtained from a patient treated with anti-PD-1 therapy. These receptor sequences come from a female donor with metastatic renal cell carcinoma. Each CDR3 is given with its conserved first and last residue. The D gene is left open where the match is weak. Clone sizes are given selectively: once, few, many, or a class where the clone is expanded.

>TRBJ1-2|NA|TRBV4-3|NA
CASSQDHQRGYGYTF
TGCGCCAGCAGCCAAGATCACCAAAGGGGTTATGGCTACACCTTC
>TRBJ2-2|NA|TRBV2|TRBD1
CATQGDPTGELFF
TGTGCCACACAGGGGGACCCAACCGGGGAGCTGTTTTTT
>TRBJ1-5|NA|TRBV7-2|NA
CASSPHGYQPQHF
TGTGCCAGCAGCCCCCACGGTTATCAGCCCCAGCATTTT
>TRBJ1-1|NA|TRBV6-5|TRBD1
CASSYRFNRGITEAFF
TGTGCCAGCAGTTACCGGTTTAACAGGGGTATCACTGAAGCTTTCTTT
>TRBJ1-2|NA|TRBV7-2|NA
CASSLARWQVNYGYTF
TGTGCCAGCAGCTTAGCGCGGTGGCAGGTGAACTATGGCTACACCTTC
>TRBJ2-1|NA|TRBV4-2|NA
CASSHFFAVARSYNEQFF
TGTGCCAGCAGCCACTTCTTTGCAGTGGCTCGCTCCTACAATGAGCAGTTCTTC
>TRBJ2-4|NA|TRBV5-1|TRBD2
CASSSSGSGDIQYF
TGCGCCAGCAGCTCTAGCGGGAGTGGAGACATTCAGTACTTC
>TRBJ2-1|once|TRBV19|NA
CASSLTSLGSYNEQFF
TGTGCCAGTAGTCTTACTAGTCTGGGCTCCTACAATGAGCAGTTCTTC
>TRBJ1-6|once|TRBV2|TRBD1
CASSERQGSSPLHF
TGTGCCAGCAGTGAACGACAGGGGTCTTCACCCCTCCACTTT
>TRBJ2-1|NA|TRBV19|NA
CASSIGPGGRGNNEQFF
TGTGCCAGTAGTATTGGCCCAGGGGGGCGAGGTAACAATGAGCAGTTCTTC
>TRBJ2-1|NA|TRBV5-1|TRBD2
CASSLDSGRVHNEQFF
TGCGCCAGCAGCTTGGATAGCGGGAGGGTCCACAATGAGCAGTTCTTC
>TRBJ2-1|NA|TRBV29-1|TRBD2
CSVEWVSGEVNEQFF
TGCAGCGTTGAATGGGTTAGCGGGGAGGTCAATGAGCAGTTCTTC
>TRBJ2-7|NA|TRBV5-1|TRBD2
CASSSSGTSNEQYF
TGCGCCAGCAGCTCGTCCGGGACTAGCAACGAGCAGTACTTC
>TRBJ1-1|NA|TRBV11-3|NA
CASSLLLNTEAFF
TGTGCCAGCAGCCTCCTATTGAACACTGAAGCTTTCTTT
>TRBJ2-7|NA|TRBV19|NA
CASSIRGSGNYEQYF
TGTGCCAGTAGTATTAGGGGTAGCGGAAACTACGAGCAGTACTTC
>TRBJ2-7|NA|TRBV13|NA
CASSLGGFGDEQYF
TGTGCCAGCAGCTTAGGCGGGTTCGGGGACGAGCAGTACTTC
>TRBJ2-5|NA|TRBV19|TRBD1
CASSATGGDETQYF
TGTGCCAGTAGTGCCACAGGGGGCGATGAGACCCAGTACTTC
>TRBJ1-5|NA|TRBV18|TRBD1
CASSGGTDNQPQHF
TGTGCCAGCTCCGGTGGGACAGACAATCAGCCCCAGCATTTT
>TRBJ2-5|NA|TRBV6-5|NA
CASSSPLLGETQYF
TGTGCCAGCAGTTCCCCCCTATTAGGGGAGACCCAGTACTTC
>TRBJ2-7|NA|TRBV7-8|NA
CASTRGGVSYEQYF
TGTGCCAGCACCCGAGGGGGGGTTAGCTACGAGCAGTACTTC
>TRBJ2-5|NA|TRBV5-1|NA
CASSLASETQYF
TGCGCCAGCAGCTTGGCCTCAGAGACCCAGTACTTC
>TRBJ1-2|NA|TRBV14|NA
CASSETLRRAGYTF
TGTGCCAGCAGCGAGACCCTCAGGAGGGCAGGCTACACCTTC
>TRBJ1-5|NA|TRBV6-1|TRBD1
CASTPGQGNQPQHF
TGTGCCAGCACCCCGGGACAGGGCAATCAGCCCCAGCATTTT
>TRBJ2-5|NA|TRBV27|NA
CASSPISRVTSQYF
TGTGCCAGCAGCCCCATAAGCAGGGTCACTTCCCAGTACTTC
>TRBJ2-7|NA|TRBV7-2|NA
CASSLAGGSYEQYF
TGTGCCAGCAGCTTAGCTGGGGGCTCCTACGAGCAGTACTTC
>TRBJ2-6|NA|TRBV30|NA
CAWSAGANVLTF
TGTGCCTGGAGTGCTGGGGCCAACGTCCTGACTTTC
>TRBJ1-2|NA|TRBV9|TRBD1
CASSVGRGNYGYTF
TGTGCCAGCAGCGTAGGCAGGGGGAATTATGGCTACACCTTC
>TRBJ1-5|NA|TRBV19|TRBD1
CASSWTGGNQPQHF
TGTGCCAGTAGTTGGACAGGGGGCAATCAGCCCCAGCATTTT
>TRBJ2-3|NA|TRBV7-6|NA
CASSLAGNTDTQYF
TGTGCCAGCAGCTTAGCGGGGAACACAGATACGCAGTATTTT
>TRBJ2-5|NA|TRBV6-6|NA
CASSYRQGISKETQYF
TGTGCCAGCAGTTACAGGCAGGGAATTAGCAAAGAGACCCAGTACTTC
>TRBJ2-3|NA|TRBV9|NA
CASRVDGGTYRDTQYF
TGTGCCAGCAGAGTAGATGGAGGGACATATAGAGATACGCAGTATTTT
>TRBJ1-5|NA|TRBV4-3|NA
CASSQDHVKALSNQPQHF
TGCGCCAGCAGCCAAGATCATGTCAAGGCTCTTAGCAATCAGCCCCAGCATTTT
>TRBJ2-2|NA|TRBV27|NA
CASSSHSTGELFF
TGTGCCAGCAGTTCCCACAGCACCGGGGAGCTGTTTTTT
>TRBJ2-2|NA|TRBV14|TRBD2
CASSRRLAGATGELFF
TGTGCCAGCAGCAGACGGCTAGCGGGGGCAACCGGGGAGCTGTTTTTT
>TRBJ1-5|NA|TRBV7-8|NA
CASSAGRGYNQPQHF
TGTGCCAGCAGCGCTGGACGAGGATACAATCAGCCCCAGCATTTT
>TRBJ2-5|NA|TRBV5-1|NA
CASSFSAQLETQYF
TGCGCCAGCAGCTTCTCCGCGCAGTTAGAGACCCAGTACTTC
>TRBJ1-2|NA|TRBV14|NA
CASSQAGTRRSAF
TGTGCCAGCAGCCAAGCCGGGACAAGGAGGTCGGCCTTC
>TRBJ1-5|NA|TRBV19|TRBD1
CASSIGTLRQGAHFFGVSNQPQHF
TGTGCCAGTAGTATTGGGACCCTGAGACAGGGGGCTCATTTTTTCGGGGTTAGCAATCAGCCCCAGCATTTT
>TRBJ2-1|NA|TRBV7-8|TRBD2
CASSLFGGAGGYNEQFF
TGTGCCAGCAGCTTATTTGGGGGAGCGGGGGGATACAATGAGCAGTTCTTC
>TRBJ2-1|NA|TRBV19|NA
CASRFGVGYNEQFF
TGTGCCAGTAGGTTCGGGGTCGGCTACAATGAGCAGTTCTTC
>TRBJ1-1|few|TRBV11-3|NA
CASSLMESTEAFF
TGTGCCAGCAGCTTGATGGAGAGCACTGAAGCTTTCTTT